The 17 T cell receptor beta chains presented below share a single source sample, sequenced in a study of T cell responses to AZD1222 COVID-19 vaccine (dated by TCRdb to 2020 to 2022). The meaning of the sample's time point label: baseline before first vaccination. The library was made by the immunoSEQ multiplex PCR assay. The table was pulled from immuneACCESS by TCRdb, which kept in-frame rearrangements only. Such tables lose some clones; where checked, under half of the loss comes from unresolved V genes, and the rest has no known cause. Here the sample has about 110,000 clones; 70% to 90% occur a single time. Clones ranked in the top ten supply 2.5% to 4% of the sample. The sequencing used peripheral blood, collected on day 0 of AZD1222 vaccination. The receptors were gathered from an adult in good health.

A few counts support this clone. This chain uses TRBV7-3 with TRBJ2-1; D is tentatively TRBD1 or TRBD2 (5 bases each). Deletions cut 2 bases from V and 6 bases from J, with 17 bases between. The CDR3 is made up of 16 amino acids. Germline loops: CDR1 SGHTA, CDR2 FQGTGA. CDR3 DNA: TGTGCCAGCAGCTTATCCGGGACCTACAGCTCCAATGAGCAGTTCTTC. Residues: CASSLSGTYSSNEQFF.

The chain couples TRBV5-1 to TRBJ2-3; D is ambiguous. Germline V gene data show CDR1 as SGHRS and CDR2 as YFSETQ. V was shortened by 0 bases and J by 6 bases, with 14 bases between the two germline ends. The CDR3 consists of 15 residues. The CDR3 sequence is CASSLGAVGSDTQYF. The CDR3 DNA reads as TGCGCCAGCAGCTTGGGGGCAGTAGGTTCGGATACGCAGTATTTT. Supplemented by reference TRBV5-1 and TRBJ2-3, the full variable domain reads KAGVTQTPRYLIKTRGQQVTLSCSPISGHRSVSWYQQTPGQGLQFLFEYFSETQRNKGNFPGRFSGRQFSNSRSEMNVSTLELGDSALYLCASSLGAVGSDTQYFGPGTRLTVL.

This clone appeared once. This sequence joins TRBV18 and TRBJ2-7, with 8 bases fitting TRBD1. The CDR3 totals 14 residues. Trimming took 4 bases from V and 0 from J; bases not matched to a gene: 2. Germline lookup yields CDR1 KGHSH and CDR2 LQKENI. CDR3 protein: CASSQGQASYEQYF. CDR3 nucleotides: TGTGCCAGCTCACAGGGACAGGCCTCCTACGAGCAGTACTTC.

The chain has TRBV12-3 or TRBV12-4 and TRBJ1-1; D is unresolved. V lost 6 bases, J lost 11 bases, and 16 bases lay in between. CDR3 size: 12 residues. The CDR3 loop reads CASSDKRSLAFF. As DNA, the CDR3 is TGTGCCAGCAGCGATAAGCGCAGCCTCGCTTTCTTT.

The chain combines TRBV7-9 with TRBJ1-1; D unresolved. Looked up from germline, CDR1 is SEHNR and CDR2 is FQNEAQ (reference sequence). This CDR3 is built from 13 residues. Trimming stripped 4 bases from V and 0 bases from J, with 6 bases between. The CDR3 DNA reads as TGTGCCAGCAGCTACCACCTGAACACTGAAGCTTTCTTT. The encoded protein is CASSYHLNTEAFF.

This clone came up once. This rearrangement joins TRBV6-5 to TRBJ1-3, with D unresolved. CDR3 length: 14 residues. Trimming removed 8 bases at V and 0 bases at J, with 11 bases between. In germline, CDR1 is MNHEY, CDR2 SVGAGI. DNA for the CDR3: TGTGCCAGCCGAACAGTGAGCTCTGGAAACACCATATATTTT. This gives the protein CASRTVSSGNTIYF.

The V and J genes are TRBV28 and TRBJ2-1; 8 bases are a match to TRBD2. Per the germline V gene, CDR1 is MDHEN and CDR2 is SYDVKM. With V trimmed by 3 bases and J by 4 bases, 5 bases remained unmatched. The CDR3 is 15 residues long. CDR3 nucleotides: TGTGCCAGCAGTTTTATCCGGGGGGGTTACAATGAGCAGTTCTTC. This encodes CASSFIRGGYNEQFF.

This chain connects TRBV11-3 to TRBJ1-2; D is unclear. The V end was cut by 0 bases, the J end by 8 bases, with 10 bases between. The CDR3 totals 13 residues. Per the germline V gene, CDR1 is SGHNT and CDR2 is YENEEA. The CDR3 DNA is TGTGCCAGCAGCTTAGAGCCGGGTGGAGGCTACACCTTC. Translating gives CASSLEPGGGYTF. Full variable domain (remainder filled in from reference TRBV11-3 and TRBJ1-2): EAGVVQSPRYKIIEKKQPVAFWCNPISGHNTLYWYLQNLGQGPELLIRYENEEAVDDSQLPKDRFSAERLKGVDSTLKIQPAELGDSAVYLCASSLEPGGGYTFGSGTRLTVV.

The chain employs TRBV7-3 and TRBJ1-5, with TRBD1 matching 8 bases. Losses at the gene ends were 2 bases for V and 1 base for J; bases not matched to a gene: 7. Germline CDR1 reads SGHTA; CDR2 reads FQGTGA. The CDR3 spans 17 residues. CDR3 DNA sequence: TGTGCCAGCAGCTTATGTCGGCAGGGGGCAAGCAATCAGCCCCAGCATTTT. It codes for CASSLCRQGASNQPQHF.

The rearrangement uses TRBV19 and TRBJ2-1; weak D call: TRBD2 (5 bases). The CDR3 has 14 residues. Germline CDR1 is LNHDA and CDR2 is SQIVND (reference sequence). The germline V and J ends were trimmed by 5 bases and 4 bases, with 12 bases remaining between them. CDR3 DNA sequence: TGTGCCAGTAGTCAGCGGAATACTTACAATGAGCAGTTCTTC. Residues: CASSQRNTYNEQFF.

V and J are TRBV7-2 and TRBJ1-6; D may be TRBD1 (6 bases). V gave up 1 base and J gave up 4 bases, with 14 bases separating them. CDR1 and CDR2 (germline): SGHTA, FQGNSA. The length of the CDR3 is 17 residues. For the CDR3, the DNA is TGTGCCAGCAGCTTAGAACAGGGTCCAACTTATAATTCACCCCTCCACTTT. Residues: CASSLEQGPTYNSPLHF.

CDR3 nucleotides: TGTGCCAGCAGCCCCACAGGGGAGAATGGCTACACCTTC. It codes for CASSPTGENGYTF. This chain links TRBV12-3 or TRBV12-4 with TRBJ1-2, with 7 bases that match TRBD1. The V segment lost 6 bases and the J segment 6 bases; nucleotides outside the gene matches: 7. This CDR3 is 13 amino acids long.

This sequence joins TRBV4-1 and TRBJ2-7; 8 bases agree with TRBD1. The germline CDR1 and CDR2 sequences are MGHRA and YSYEKL. The CDR3 loop spans 18 amino acids. The junction had 11 bases not matched to a gene; V was cut back by 0 bases and J by 1 base. The CDR3 DNA sequence: TGCGCCAGCAGCCAAGATCGCCGACAGGGGTTTTATTCCTACGAGCAGTACTTC. Translated: CASSQDRRQGFYSYEQYF.

The CDR3 is CASRSDRGRNEQFF. DNA of the CDR3: TGTGCCAGCAGATCGGACAGGGGGCGGAATGAGCAGTTCTTC. The gene calls are TRBV7-9 and TRBJ2-1; TRBD1 matches at 11 bases. Trimming removed 6 bases from V and 7 bases from J; junction bases left unmatched: 5. The CDR3 has 14 residues. Per the germline V gene, CDR1 is SEHNR and CDR2 is FQNEAQ (reference sequence).

The CDR3, as DNA: TGTGCCAGCAGTTTAGGAGGAGCTAATGAAAAACTGTTTTTT. Its translation is CASSLGGANEKLFF. The V gene is TRBV6-5, the J gene TRBJ1-4; D is undetermined. The CDR3 contains 14 residues. Germline-derived CDR1 and CDR2 are MNHEY and SVGAGI. V was trimmed by 4 bases and J by 3 bases, leaving 9 bases between them.

V is TRBV7-2 and J is TRBJ2-7; 7 bases map to TRBD1. After removal of 1 base from V and 1 base from J, the junction contained 4 bases not matched to a gene. CDR3 size: 15 residues. The germline V gene has CDR1 SGHTA and CDR2 FQGNSA. The CDR3 protein is CASSLVRDSSYEQYF. The CDR3 coding sequence is TGTGCCAGCAGCTTAGTAAGGGACAGTTCCTACGAGCAGTACTTC.

The chain uses TRBV11-2 and TRBJ1-1; D is possibly TRBD1 (6 bases). CDR1 and CDR2 (germline): SGHAT, FQNNGV. The CDR3 runs to 17 residues. Trimming left V 6 bases short and J 3 bases short, with 23 bases between. CDR3 in amino acids: CASRRSHGGGADTEAFF. DNA of the CDR3: TGTGCCAGCAGACGATCCCACGGTGGGGGGGCGGACACTGAAGCTTTCTTT.